What follows are 27 T cell receptor beta chains derived from one specimen sequenced in a study of blood T cell repertoires in COVID-19. The repertoire was sequenced with immunoSEQ multiplex PCR; TCRdb's copy has only in-frame clones and lacks some. The table has around 620,000 clones, around 89% seen once. The sample consisted of peripheral blood. The receptors shown here come from a woman under 30 with acute or convalescent COVID-19.

CDR3 amino acids: CASSLGAAAGELFF. CDR3 coding DNA: TGTGCCAGCAGCTTAGGGGCAGCTGCCGGGGAGCTGTTTTTT. This sequence joins TRBV11-3 and TRBJ2-2; D not resolved. CDR3 length: 14 amino acids. The ends were cut back, 1 base at V and 6 bases at J, with 9 bases in the middle. Germline V gives CDR1 SGHNT, CDR2 YENEEA.

This chain links TRBV6-6 with TRBJ2-5, with 8 bases aligning to TRBD2. The CDR3 length is 14 residues. With 5 bases clipped from V and 5 bases from J, the junction kept 7 bases outside the gene matches. From germline, CDR1 is MNHNY and CDR2 SVGAGI (reference sequence). CDR3 in DNA: TGTGCCAGCAGTCACAGGACTAGCCGGGAGACCCAGTACTTC. Translated: CASSHRTSRETQYF.

J is TRBJ1-5 and V is TRBV6-2 or TRBV6-3; D is perhaps TRBD1 (5 bases). The CDR3 sequence is 17 residues long. CDR1 is MNHEY and CDR2 is SVGEGT in the germline V gene. V dropped 6 bases and J dropped 0 bases, with 18 bases sitting between them. The CDR3 loop is CASSPAGGEYSNQPQHF. The CDR3 DNA sequence: TGTGCCAGCAGCCCCGCCGGGGGGGAATATAGCAATCAGCCCCAGCATTTT.

V gene TRBV13 combines with J gene TRBJ1-5, with D maybe TRBD1 (6 bases). The CDR3 runs to 17 residues. The V and J ends lost 0 bases and 0 bases respectively, with 12 bases between them. From germline, CDR1 is PRHDT and CDR2 FYEKMQ (reference sequence). The CDR3 here is CASSLGPTGDSNQPQHF. CDR3 sequence (DNA): TGTGCCAGCAGCTTAGGCCCGACAGGAGATAGCAATCAGCCCCAGCATTTT.

This rearrangement joins TRBV7-2 to TRBJ2-1; 7 bases fit TRBD2. V gave up 1 base and J gave up 4 bases; unmatched junction bases: 4. Germline assignment: CDR1 SGHTA and CDR2 FQGNSA. This CDR3 contains 15 residues. CDR3 DNA: TGTGCCAGCAGCTTAGACCGCGGGGGATACAATGAGCAGTTCTTC. Residues: CASSLDRGGYNEQFF.

This chain links TRBV10-1 with TRBJ1-1; the match to TRBD1 covers 7 bases. V lost 2 bases, J lost 1 base, and 10 bases stayed unmatched. The CDR3 spans 17 residues. CDR1 and CDR2 from the germline V gene are WNHNN and SYGVQD (reference sequence). For the CDR3, the DNA is TGCGCCAGCAGTGAGCGGCTGACAGGGAGGAAGAACACTGAAGCTTTCTTT. This translates into CASSERLTGRKNTEAFF.

In DNA, the CDR3 is TGTGCCAGCAGCTTAGACAGGGGGCTGGGGGAGCAGTACTTC. This encodes CASSLDRGLGEQYF. V usage is TRBV7-9 and J usage is TRBJ2-7, with 9 bases aligning to TRBD1. The V segment lost 1 base and the J segment 7 bases; nucleotides outside the gene matches: 5. CDR3 length: 14 amino acids. Germline V gene lookup returns CDR1 SEHNR and CDR2 FQNEAQ (reference sequence).

This clone was seen just once. The chain joins TRBV10-1 to TRBJ1-3, with 9 bases identical to TRBD1. The ends lost 3 bases at V and 2 bases at J; junction bases unmatched: 5. The CDR3 covers 16 residues. Per the germline V gene, CDR1 is WNHNN and CDR2 is SYGVQD (reference sequence). The CDR3, as DNA: TGCGCCAGCAGTGAATCACGGACAGGGGCTGGAAACACCATATATTTT. Amino acids: CASSESRTGAGNTIYF.

This clone appeared a single time. J is TRBJ1-3 and V is TRBV18; 7 bases align to TRBD1. V lost 3 bases, J lost 2 bases, and 10 bases stayed unmatched. The germline V gene has CDR1 KGHSH and CDR2 LQKENI. This CDR3 is 17 amino acids long. Here the CDR3 reads CASSPSTGSLTGNTIYF. The CDR3 nucleotides read TGTGCCAGCTCACCTTCGACAGGGTCTCTAACTGGAAACACCATATATTTT.

The chain has TRBV5-1 and TRBJ1-6; maybe TRBD1 (5 bases). V lost 0 bases and J lost 8, with 9 bases in between. CDR1 and CDR2 (germline): SGHRS, YFSETQ. The CDR3 has 14 amino acids. The CDR3 DNA is TGCGCCAGCAGCTTGGCCGGGGGTTATTCACCCCTCCACTTT. This encodes CASSLAGGYSPLHF.

This chain uses TRBV2 with TRBJ1-5; D gene uncertain. Germline V lookup: CDR1 SNHLY, CDR2 FYNNEI. The CDR3 sequence is 13 residues long. Trimming pared 7 bases from V and 2 bases from J, leaving 9 bases between. The CDR3 DNA reads TGTGCCAGCAAGGCAAGCGGCAATCAGCCCCAGCATTTT. It encodes CASKASGNQPQHF.

The CDR3 DNA is TGTGCCACCAGCCGGGGTGGGGCTGGGGCCAACGTCCTGACTTTC. Translated: CATSRGGAGANVLTF. This chain links TRBV15 with TRBJ2-6; tentative D call: TRBD2 (5 bases). Germline values: CDR1 LNHNV, CDR2 YYDKDF (reference sequence). The V gene lost 5 bases and the J gene lost 2 bases, with 10 bases spanning the gap. The CDR3 runs 15 residues.

The V call is TRBV10-1, the J call TRBJ2-2; 7 nucleotides align to TRBD2. This CDR3 contains 16 residues. The germline V gene has CDR1 WNHNN and CDR2 SYGVQD (reference sequence). The V gene end was trimmed by 7 bases and the J gene end by 1 base; junction bases not matched to a gene: 9. The CDR3 region is CASMGWGGWNTGELFF. The CDR3, as DNA: TGCGCCAGCATGGGTTGGGGAGGGTGGAACACCGGGGAGCTGTTTTTT.

The chain has TRBV6-5 and TRBJ2-1; 11 nucleotides line up with TRBD2. V dropped 4 bases and J dropped 4; count of bases not matched to a gene: 3. CDR3 length: 15 amino acids. Germline V lookup: CDR1 MNHEY, CDR2 SVGAGI. Here the CDR3 reads CASSLLAGDYNEQFF. CDR3 sequence (DNA): TGTGCCAGCAGTTTACTAGCGGGGGATTACAATGAGCAGTTCTTC.

The chain links TRBV6-4 to TRBJ1-1; no reliable D call. The germline CDR1 and CDR2 sequences are MRHNA and SNTAGT. Trimming pared 6 bases from V and 1 base from J, leaving 24 bases between. The CDR3 contains 18 residues. CDR3 loop: CASRYGTAPSNPNTEAFF. The CDR3 coding sequence is TGTGCCAGCAGGTATGGAACAGCTCCCTCAAACCCGAACACTGAAGCTTTCTTT.

This clone was observed a handful of times. The rearrangement joins TRBV6-5 to TRBJ1-2; TRBD1 is a possible D gene (6 bases). Trimming took 6 bases from V and 0 from J, leaving 14 bases between them. The CDR3 is 15 amino acids. Germline assignment: CDR1 MNHEY and CDR2 SVGAGI. The CDR3 DNA is TGTGCCAGCAGCCTGGGGGGGGCAGCTAACTATGGCTACACCTTC. Translated, it gives CASSLGGAANYGYTF.

This chain links TRBV12-3 or TRBV12-4 with TRBJ1-1; TRBD1 agrees at 9 bases. V shed 8 bases and J 11 bases; nucleotides not matched to a gene: 12. This CDR3 region has 13 residues. CDR3 loop: CASGPTGGAGAFF. The CDR3 DNA sequence: TGTGCCAGCGGGCCCACAGGGGGCGCGGGGGCTTTCTTT.

The V and J genes are TRBV24-1 and TRBJ2-3; 12 nucleotides line up with TRBD2. The CDR3 is 19 amino acids. The V gene's germline CDR1 is KGHDR and CDR2 SFDVKD. Trimming removed 5 bases from V and 3 bases from J; junction bases left unmatched: 14. This CDR3 reads CATSAGRLAGVRSTDTQYF. CDR3 coding DNA: TGTGCCACCAGTGCAGGACGACTAGCGGGGGTAAGATCTACAGATACGCAGTATTTT.

This chain uses TRBV30 with TRBJ1-2, with 7 nucleotides matching TRBD1. Germline CDR1 and CDR2: GTSNPN and SVGIG (reference sequence). The J segment lost 4 bases and the V segment lost 4 bases, leaving 9 bases of the junction unmatched. The CDR3 runs to 14 residues. The CDR3 DNA is TGTGCCTGGACCAGGACAGGATCATTCTATGGCTACACCTTC. Protein product: CAWTRTGSFYGYTF.

This clone has just one count. The V call is TRBV6-2 or TRBV6-3, the J call TRBJ2-1; 10 nucleotides line up with TRBD2. V was clipped by 4 bases and J by 10 bases; unmatched bases: 13. The length of the CDR3 is 16 residues. From germline, CDR1 is MNHEY and CDR2 SVGEGT. Written as DNA, the CDR3 is TGTGCCAGCAGTTCCGCCTTAGCGGGGGGATTTTGGGAGCAGTTCTTC. The encoded protein is CASSSALAGGFWEQFF.

The chain links TRBV29-1 to TRBJ2-7; TRBD1 matches 9 bases. The length of the CDR3 is 14 residues. Germline CDR1 reads SQVTM; CDR2 reads ANQGSEA. Losses at the gene ends were 7 bases for V and 0 bases for J; bases not matched to a gene: 7. The CDR3: CSAAGTGNSYEQYF. The CDR3 DNA sequence: TGCAGCGCTGCTGGGACAGGGAACTCCTACGAGCAGTACTTC.

The J gene is TRBJ1-2, the V gene TRBV19; D possibly corresponds to TRBD1 (5 bases). The V gene's germline CDR1 is LNHDA and CDR2 SQIVND (reference sequence). V lost 5 bases, J lost 4 bases, and 8 bases lay in between. The CDR3 length is 12 residues. CDR3 sequence reads: CASSWDFYGYTF. CDR3 coding DNA: TGTGCCAGTAGTTGGGACTTCTATGGCTACACCTTC.

The gene calls are TRBV18 and TRBJ1-2; unclear D gene. Trimming shortened V by 4 bases and J by 7 bases, and 13 bases separated the two germline ends. This CDR3 contains 13 residues. The germline CDR1 and CDR2 sequences are KGHSH and LQKENI. This CDR3 reads CASSREVHSGYTF. Here the CDR3 DNA reads TGTGCCAGCTCACGGGAGGTTCACAGTGGCTACACCTTC.

The chain links TRBV30 to TRBJ2-3; the match to TRBD1 covers 12 bases. V gave up 0 bases and J gave up 2 bases; unmatched junction bases: 9. The CDR3 totals 18 residues. From germline, CDR1 is GTSNPN and CDR2 SVGIG (reference sequence). The CDR3 DNA reads as TGTGCCTGGAGTGTCTGGGACAGGGGGCTTATCAACACAGATACGCAGTATTTT. Translated: CAWSVWDRGLINTDTQYF.

The gene calls are TRBV7-8 and TRBJ1-2; 9 nucleotides line up with TRBD1. The CDR3 sequence is 13 residues long. V trimming: 5 bases; J trimming: 5 bases; junction bases outside the gene matches: 3. The germline gives CDR1 SGHVS, CDR2 FQNEAQ. The CDR3, as DNA: TGTGCCAGCAGCCCCGGACAGGGGTATGGCTACACCTTC. Protein: CASSPGQGYGYTF.

V is TRBV7-2 and J is TRBJ2-7; possibly TRBD1 for D (6 bases). Deletions cut 5 bases from V and 3 bases from J, with 17 bases between. Germline CDR1 and CDR2: SGHTA and FQGNSA. The CDR3 spans 15 residues. The CDR3: CASSNRVRGGYEQYF. DNA for the CDR3: TGTGCCAGCAGCAACAGGGTGAGGGGTGGCTACGAGCAGTACTTC.

This clone was counted once. V and J are TRBV27 and TRBJ1-2; TRBD1 might be the D (5 bases). CDR1 and CDR2 from the germline V gene are MNHEY and SMNVEV (reference sequence). This CDR3 has 14 amino acids. V shed 4 bases and J shed 3 bases, with 12 bases lying between them. CDR3 DNA: TGTGCCAGCAGTTCTCTCCGACAGTACTATGGCTACACCTTC. This translates into CASSSLRQYYGYTF.